This is a list of T cell receptor beta chains from one sample in a study of cytomegalovirus exposure and HLA in healthy donors. Sequenced by immunoSEQ multiplex PCR; TCRdb stores in-frame clones only, minus some. The repertoire consists of over 200,000 clones, with roughly 79% occurring once and the leading ten covering approximately 2%. The source material was PBMCs. These receptors all come from a male donor in good health and CMV-seronegative. Both conserved end residues are part of each CDR3. A D gene is named only where the DNA matches it firmly. Only some rows state a clone size, as once, few, many or a class for expanded clones.

V gene	D gene	J gene	clone size	CDR3 DNA	CDR3 protein
TRBV30	-	TRBJ2-3	-	TGTGCCTGGAGTGTACGAGGGGACACGACGGAGCAGTATTTT	CAWSVRGDTTEQYF
TRBV27	-	TRBJ2-7	-	TGTGCCAGCAGTTTGGGCCCTTCTGGCGAGCAGTACTTC	CASSLGPSGEQYF
TRBV9	TRBD1	TRBJ2-7	-	TGTGCCAGCAGTACAGGGGCTTCCTACGAGCAGTACTTC	CASSTGASYEQYF
TRBV7-3	-	TRBJ2-5	-	TGTGCCAGCAGCTTAACAGGGGGCCAAGAGACCCAGTACTTC	CASSLTGGQETQYF
TRBV27	TRBD1	TRBJ2-7	-	TGTGCCAGCTTTGGGGACAGCTCCTACGAGCAGTACTTC	CASFGDSSYEQYF
TRBV27	TRBD1	TRBJ1-6	-	TGTGCCAGCACCCGCGGGACAGGGGGCTCACCCCTCCACTTT	CASTRGTGGSPLHF
TRBV2	TRBD1	TRBJ2-7	once	TGTGCCAGCACTGATACAGGGGTTCCCTACGAGCAGTACTTC	CASTDTGVPYEQYF
TRBV2	TRBD2	TRBJ2-3	-	TGTGCCAGCAGTTCTCGTCTAGCGGGGGGGTATAGTACAGATACGCAGTATTTT	CASSSRLAGGYSTDTQYF
TRBV5-1	-	TRBJ1-6	-	TGCGCCAGCAGCTTGTCAAGCGGGCCAGGGTGGAATTCACCCCTCCACTTT	CASSLSSGPGWNSPLHF
TRBV25-1	TRBD1	TRBJ1-2	-	TGTGCCAGCAGCCAGGACTGGGACAGACCGTCCACCTTC	CASSQDWDRPSTF
TRBV6-5	TRBD1	TRBJ1-1	few	TGTGCCAGCAGCCCGGGGACAGGGAGGCACACTGAAGCTTTCTTT	CASSPGTGRHTEAFF
TRBV7-2	-	TRBJ1-5	-	TGTGCCAGCAGCCCCGGACAGACAAATCAGCCCCAGCATTTT	CASSPGQTNQPQHF
TRBV9	TRBD2	TRBJ2-3	-	TGTGCCAGCAGCGTCCTAACCGGGACTAGCGGGGGAGATACGCAGTATTTT	CASSVLTGTSGGDTQYF
TRBV19	TRBD1	TRBJ2-3	few	TGTGCCTGTTCGCGCCGACAGGGGACAGATACGCAGTATTTT	CACSRRQGTDTQYF
TRBV7-2	TRBD2	TRBJ2-1	-	TGTGCCAGCAGCCGCACCACTAGCGGGGGAGGTTATGAGCAGTTCTTC	CASSRTTSGGGYEQFF
TRBV28	-	TRBJ2-7	-	TGTGCCAGCGGAACTTCAGGGGAAACCTACGAGCAGTACTTC	CASGTSGETYEQYF
TRBV27	TRBD1	TRBJ2-7	few	TGTGCCAGCAGTTCCGACAGGGGGGGCGACGAGCAGTACTTC	CASSSDRGGDEQYF
TRBV28	TRBD1	TRBJ1-4	few	TGTGCCAGCACTCCCCTGGACAGGCGTGAAAAACTGTTTTTT	CASTPLDRREKLFF
TRBV4-3	-	TRBJ2-5	-	TGCGCCAGCAGCCAAGAAAGGAGGGAGACCCAGTACTTC	CASSQERRETQYF
TRBV4-3	-	TRBJ1-5	-	TGCGCCAGCAGCCAAGAAGGCGGCACTAATCAGCCCCAGCATTTT	CASSQEGGTNQPQHF
TRBV4-3	-	TRBJ1-3	-	TGCGCCAGCAGCCAAGACCGGGCAGGGGTGGCAGGAAACACCATATATTTT	CASSQDRAGVAGNTIYF
TRBV28	TRBD1	TRBJ2-5	-	TGTGCCAGCAGTTCTGCGGGACAGGGGGAAGAGACCCAGTACTTC	CASSSAGQGEETQYF
TRBV5-1	TRBD1	TRBJ1-2	-	TGCGCCAGCAGCTTGGAAGGGGGCCGGGGCCATGGCTACACCTTC	CASSLEGGRGHGYTF
TRBV11-2	-	TRBJ2-1	-	TGTGCCAGCCGCAGTCCCCGCGGAAACTCCTACAATGAGCAGTTCTTC	CASRSPRGNSYNEQFF
TRBV10-3	TRBD1	TRBJ1-2	once	TGTGCCATCAGTCCACAGGGGAACTCTGGCTACACCTTC	CAISPQGNSGYTF